This T cell receptor (beta chain) appears in the sequencing data of a study of cytomegalovirus exposure and HLA in healthy donors. Use of 60 Vbeta and 13 Jbeta primers characterized the PCR. This table comes from immunoSEQ multiplex PCR, and its TCRdb copy is limited to in-frame clones, with some not included. Of 60,000 to 90,000 clones listed, 70% were seen once; the top ten hold about 8.9%. Germline lookup yields CDR1 SGHRS and CDR2 YFSETQ. Trimming cost V 0 bases and J 6 bases; bases outside gene matches: 7. This CDR3 is built from 16 residues. Sequencing was performed on PBMCs. The sequence was collected from a woman between 45 and 60 years old in good health and CMV-seropositive. The chain joins TRBV5-1 to TRBJ2-1; 9 positions agree with TRBD2. This chain's CDR3 is CASSLVARGGTNEQFF. DNA of the CDR3: TGCGCCAGCAGCTTGGTGGCGCGGGGGGGCACCAATGAGCAGTTCTTC. Filled out from reference TRBV5-1 and TRBJ2-1, the complete variable domain reads KAGVTQTPRYLIKTRGQQVTLSCSPISGHRSVSWYQQTPGQGLQFLFEYFSETQRNKGNFPGRFSGRQFSNSRSEMNVSTLELGDSALYLCASSLVARGGTNEQFFGPGTRLTVL.